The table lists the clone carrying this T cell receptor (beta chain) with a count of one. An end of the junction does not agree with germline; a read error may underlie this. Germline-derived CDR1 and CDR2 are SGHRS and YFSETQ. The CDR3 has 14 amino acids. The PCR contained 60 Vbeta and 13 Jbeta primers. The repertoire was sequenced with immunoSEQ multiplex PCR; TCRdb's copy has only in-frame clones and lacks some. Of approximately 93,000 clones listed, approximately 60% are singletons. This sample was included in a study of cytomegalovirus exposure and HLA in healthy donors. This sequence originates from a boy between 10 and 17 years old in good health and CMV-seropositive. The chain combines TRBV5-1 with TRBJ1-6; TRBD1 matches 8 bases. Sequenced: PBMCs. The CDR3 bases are TGCGCCAGCAGCTTTGACAGGGGTTATTCACCCCTCAACTTT. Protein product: CASSFDRGYSPLNF.